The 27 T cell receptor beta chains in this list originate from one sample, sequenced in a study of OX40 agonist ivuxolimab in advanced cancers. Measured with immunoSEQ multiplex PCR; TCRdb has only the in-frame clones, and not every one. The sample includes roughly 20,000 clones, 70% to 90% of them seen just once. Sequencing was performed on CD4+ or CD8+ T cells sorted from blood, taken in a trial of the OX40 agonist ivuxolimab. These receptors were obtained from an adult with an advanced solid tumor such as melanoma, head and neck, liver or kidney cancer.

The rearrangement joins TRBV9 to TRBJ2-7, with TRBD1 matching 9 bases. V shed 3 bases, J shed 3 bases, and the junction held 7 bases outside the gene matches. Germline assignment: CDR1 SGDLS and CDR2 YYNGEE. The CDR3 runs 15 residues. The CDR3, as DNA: TGTGCCAGCAGCGCTCGACAGGGGGGATACTACGAGCAGTACTTC. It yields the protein CASSARQGGYYEQYF.

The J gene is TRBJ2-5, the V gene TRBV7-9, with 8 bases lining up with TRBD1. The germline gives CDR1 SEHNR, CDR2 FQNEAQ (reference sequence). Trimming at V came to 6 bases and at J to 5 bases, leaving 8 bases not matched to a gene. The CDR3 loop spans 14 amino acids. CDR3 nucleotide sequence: TGTGCCAGCAGACCAAAGACAGGGGCCGAGACCCAGTACTTC. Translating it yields CASRPKTGAETQYF.

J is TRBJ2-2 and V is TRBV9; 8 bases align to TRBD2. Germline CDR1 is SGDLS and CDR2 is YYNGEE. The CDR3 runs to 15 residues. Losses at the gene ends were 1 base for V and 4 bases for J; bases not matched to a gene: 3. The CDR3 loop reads CASSVSLAGTGELFF. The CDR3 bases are TGTGCCAGCAGCGTAAGTCTAGCGGGCACCGGGGAGCTGTTTTTT.

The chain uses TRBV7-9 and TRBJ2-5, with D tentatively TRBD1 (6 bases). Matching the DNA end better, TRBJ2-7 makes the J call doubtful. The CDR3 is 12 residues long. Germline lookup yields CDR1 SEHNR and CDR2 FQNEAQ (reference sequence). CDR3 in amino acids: CASSSQGYEQYF. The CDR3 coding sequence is TGTGCCAGCAGCTCACAGGGATACGAGCAGTACTTC.

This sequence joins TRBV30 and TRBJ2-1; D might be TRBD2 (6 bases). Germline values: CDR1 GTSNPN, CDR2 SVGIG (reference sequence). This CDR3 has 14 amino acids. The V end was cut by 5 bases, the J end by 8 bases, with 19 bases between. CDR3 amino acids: CAWGETSGVDEQFF. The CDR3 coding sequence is TGTGCCTGGGGTGAGACTAGTGGTGTCGATGAGCAGTTCTTC.

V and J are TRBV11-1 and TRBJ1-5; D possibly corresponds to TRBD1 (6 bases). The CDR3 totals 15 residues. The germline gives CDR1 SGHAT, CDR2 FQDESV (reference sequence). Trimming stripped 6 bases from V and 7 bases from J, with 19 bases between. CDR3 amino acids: CASSSGTPYGQPQHF. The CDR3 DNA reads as TGTGCCAGCAGTTCCGGGACACCCTACGGCCAGCCCCAGCATTTT.

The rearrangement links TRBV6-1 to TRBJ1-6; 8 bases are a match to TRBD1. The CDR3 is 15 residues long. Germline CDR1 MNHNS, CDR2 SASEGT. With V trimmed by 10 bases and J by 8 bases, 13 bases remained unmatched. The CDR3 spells CATRGEDRAYSPLHF. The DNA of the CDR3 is TGTGCCACAAGGGGTGAGGACAGGGCATATTCACCCCTCCACTTT.

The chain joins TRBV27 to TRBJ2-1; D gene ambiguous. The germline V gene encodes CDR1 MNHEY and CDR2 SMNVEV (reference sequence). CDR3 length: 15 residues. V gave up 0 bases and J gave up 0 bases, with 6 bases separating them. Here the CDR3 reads CASSLSESSYNEQFF. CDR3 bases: TGTGCCAGCAGTTTATCCGAGAGCTCCTACAATGAGCAGTTCTTC.

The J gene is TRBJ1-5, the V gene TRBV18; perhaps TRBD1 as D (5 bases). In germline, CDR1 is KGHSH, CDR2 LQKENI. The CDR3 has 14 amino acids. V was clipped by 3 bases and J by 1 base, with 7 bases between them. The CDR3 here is CASSPGGSNQPQHF. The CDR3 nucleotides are TGTGCCAGCTCACCGGGGGGGAGCAATCAGCCCCAGCATTTT.

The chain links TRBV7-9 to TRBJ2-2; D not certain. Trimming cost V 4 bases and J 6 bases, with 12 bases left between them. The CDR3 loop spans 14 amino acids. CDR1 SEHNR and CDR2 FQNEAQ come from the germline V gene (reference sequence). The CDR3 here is CASSSSIQAGELFF. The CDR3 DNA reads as TGTGCCAGCAGCTCCTCCATCCAGGCCGGGGAGCTGTTTTTT. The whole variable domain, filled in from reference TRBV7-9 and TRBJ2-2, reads DTGVSQNPRHKITKRGQNVTFRCDPISEHNRLYWYRQTLGQGPEFLTYFQNEAQLEKSRLLSDRFSAERPKGSFSTLEIQRTEQGDSAMYLCASSSSIQAGELFFGEGSRLTVL.

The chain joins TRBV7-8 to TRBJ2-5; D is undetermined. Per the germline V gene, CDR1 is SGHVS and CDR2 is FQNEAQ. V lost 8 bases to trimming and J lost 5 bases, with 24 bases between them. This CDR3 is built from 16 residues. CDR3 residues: CASQESLEFLMETQYF. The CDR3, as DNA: TGTGCCAGCCAGGAGTCGCTGGAGTTTCTTATGGAGACCCAGTACTTC.

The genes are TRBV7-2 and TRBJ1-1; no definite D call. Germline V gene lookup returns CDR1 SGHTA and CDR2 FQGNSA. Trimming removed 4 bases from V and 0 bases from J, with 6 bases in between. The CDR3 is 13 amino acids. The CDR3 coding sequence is TGTGCCAGCAGCTCAAATTTGAACACTGAAGCTTTCTTT. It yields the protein CASSSNLNTEAFF.

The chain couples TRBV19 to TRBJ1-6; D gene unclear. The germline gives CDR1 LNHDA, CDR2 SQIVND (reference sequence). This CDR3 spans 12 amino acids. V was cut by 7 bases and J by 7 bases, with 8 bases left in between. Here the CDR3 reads CASTIGNSPLHF. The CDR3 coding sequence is TGTGCCAGTACCATCGGAAATTCACCCCTCCACTTT.

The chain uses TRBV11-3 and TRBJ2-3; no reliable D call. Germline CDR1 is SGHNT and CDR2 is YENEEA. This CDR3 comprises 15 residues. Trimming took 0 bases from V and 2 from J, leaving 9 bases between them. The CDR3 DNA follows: TGTGCCAGCAGCTTAGAGTCAAGGGCCACAGATACGCAGTATTTT. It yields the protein CASSLESRATDTQYF. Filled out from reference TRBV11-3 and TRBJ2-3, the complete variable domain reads EAGVVQSPRYKIIEKKQPVAFWCNPISGHNTLYWYLQNLGQGPELLIRYENEEAVDDSQLPKDRFSAERLKGVDSTLKIQPAELGDSAVYLCASSLESRATDTQYFGPGTRLTVL.

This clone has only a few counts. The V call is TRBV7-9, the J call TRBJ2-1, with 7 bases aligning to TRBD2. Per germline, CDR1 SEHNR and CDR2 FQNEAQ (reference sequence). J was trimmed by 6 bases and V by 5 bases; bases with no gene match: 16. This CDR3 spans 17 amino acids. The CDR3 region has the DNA TGTGCCAGCAGCGCGCGCTCAACGGGGGGAGGTAGCAATGAGCAGTTCTTC. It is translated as CASSARSTGGGSNEQFF.

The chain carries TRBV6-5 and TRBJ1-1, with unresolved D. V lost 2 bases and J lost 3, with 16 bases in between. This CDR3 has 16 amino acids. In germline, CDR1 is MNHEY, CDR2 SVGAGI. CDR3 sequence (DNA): TGTGCCAGCAGTTACGGGATGAGTGGCGGGTACACTGAAGCTTTCTTT. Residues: CASSYGMSGGYTEAFF.

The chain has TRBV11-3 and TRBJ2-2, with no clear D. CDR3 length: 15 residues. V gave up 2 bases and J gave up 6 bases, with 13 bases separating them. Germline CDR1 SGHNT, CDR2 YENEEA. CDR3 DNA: TGTGCCAGCAGCTTAAGGTTACTGGATTCCGGGGAGCTGTTTTTT. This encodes CASSLRLLDSGELFF.

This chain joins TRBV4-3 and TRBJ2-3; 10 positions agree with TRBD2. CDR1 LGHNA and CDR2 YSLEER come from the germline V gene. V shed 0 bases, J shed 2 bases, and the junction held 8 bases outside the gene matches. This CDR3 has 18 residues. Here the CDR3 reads CASSQDHPLAGFTDTQYF. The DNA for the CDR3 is TGCGCCAGCAGCCAAGATCACCCACTAGCGGGGTTCACAGATACGCAGTATTTT.

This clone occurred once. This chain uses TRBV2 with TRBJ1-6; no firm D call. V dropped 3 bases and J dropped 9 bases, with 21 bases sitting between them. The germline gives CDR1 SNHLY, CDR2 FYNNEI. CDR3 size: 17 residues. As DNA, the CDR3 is TGTGCCAGCAGTGAGATGACCCCTCGGGCTTTTAGTTCACCCCTCCACTTT. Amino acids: CASSEMTPRAFSSPLHF.

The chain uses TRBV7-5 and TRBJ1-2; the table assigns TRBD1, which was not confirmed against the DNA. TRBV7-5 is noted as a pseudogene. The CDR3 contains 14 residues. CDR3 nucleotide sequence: TGTGTCAGAAGCTTAATGGCTTTCGTCTATGGCTACACCTTC. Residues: CVRSLMAFVYGYTF.

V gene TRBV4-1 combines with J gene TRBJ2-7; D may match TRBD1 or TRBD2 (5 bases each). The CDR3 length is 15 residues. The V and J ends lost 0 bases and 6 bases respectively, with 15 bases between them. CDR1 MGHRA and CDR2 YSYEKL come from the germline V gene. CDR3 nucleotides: TGCGCCAGCAGCCAAGATGAAGGCCGGGGCTCCGAGCAGTACTTC. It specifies CASSQDEGRGSEQYF.

The CDR3 DNA sequence: TGCGCCAGCAGACCACCCGACGGAACTGAAGCTTTCTTT. Amino acids: CASRPPDGTEAFF. The chain has TRBV5-1 and TRBJ1-1; D gene uncertain. The V gene's germline CDR1 is SGHRS and CDR2 YFSETQ. The CDR3 is 13 residues long. The ends were cut back, 5 bases at V and 5 bases at J, with 13 bases in the middle.

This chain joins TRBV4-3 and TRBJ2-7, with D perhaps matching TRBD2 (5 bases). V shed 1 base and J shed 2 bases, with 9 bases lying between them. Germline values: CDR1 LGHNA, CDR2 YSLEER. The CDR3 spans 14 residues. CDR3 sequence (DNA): TGCGCCAGCAGCCAAGTTTTCGGGGCCTACGAGCAGTACTTC. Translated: CASSQVFGAYEQYF.

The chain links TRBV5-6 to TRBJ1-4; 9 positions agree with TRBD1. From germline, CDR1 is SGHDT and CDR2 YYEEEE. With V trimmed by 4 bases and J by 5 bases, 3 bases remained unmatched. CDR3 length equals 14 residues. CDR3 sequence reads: CASSGGQGNEKLFF. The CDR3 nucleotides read TGTGCCAGCAGCGGCGGACAGGGGAATGAAAAACTGTTTTTT.

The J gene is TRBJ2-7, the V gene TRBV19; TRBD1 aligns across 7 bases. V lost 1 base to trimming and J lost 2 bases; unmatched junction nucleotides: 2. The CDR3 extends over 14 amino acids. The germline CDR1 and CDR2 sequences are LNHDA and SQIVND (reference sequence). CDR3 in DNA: TGTGCCAGTAGTATAGGGACAGGAGCCTACGAGCAGTACTTC. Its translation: CASSIGTGAYEQYF.

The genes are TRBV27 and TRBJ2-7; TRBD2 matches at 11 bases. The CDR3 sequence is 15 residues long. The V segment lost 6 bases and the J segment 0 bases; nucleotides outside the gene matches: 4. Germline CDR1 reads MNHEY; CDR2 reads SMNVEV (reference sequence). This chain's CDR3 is CASREGLAASYEQYF. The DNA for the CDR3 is TGTGCCAGCAGGGAGGGACTAGCGGCCTCCTACGAGCAGTACTTC.

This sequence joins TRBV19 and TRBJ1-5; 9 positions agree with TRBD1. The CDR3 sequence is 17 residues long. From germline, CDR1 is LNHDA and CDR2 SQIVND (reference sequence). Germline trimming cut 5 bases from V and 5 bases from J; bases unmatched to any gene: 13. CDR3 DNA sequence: TGTGCCAGTAGTTCGTTCGACGGGACAGGGATTTATCAGCCCCAGCATTTT. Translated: CASSSFDGTGIYQPQHF.